A single sample is the source of the 20 T cell receptor beta chains below, sequenced in a study of T-cell memory formation after mild COVID-19. A single record per CDR3 protein comes from TCRdb applying MiXCR to the 5' RACE reads. The top ten hold 3.5% to 4% of the sample, which has 150,000 to 200,000 distinct CDR3 sequences, 11% seen once. Sequenced: PBMCs or a T cell subset sorted from them (not recorded which). These receptors all stem from a young man who had mild COVID-19 (a few samples of this study predate the infection). Cell type and time point are not known.

This clonotype was counted between two and nine times. This chain joins TRBV10-3 and TRBJ2-2; D unclear. CDR1 and CDR2 (germline): ENHRY, SYGVKD. V gave up 4 bases and J gave up 0 bases, with 12 bases separating them. The CDR3 totals 16 residues. CDR3 residues: CAISAGQAANTGELFF. CDR3 sequence (DNA): TGTGCCATCAGTGCTGGTCAGGCCGCGAACACCGGGGAGCTGTTTTTT.

This clonotype was observed at least ten times. The V gene is TRBV20-1, the J gene TRBJ2-7, with a weak D call TRBD1 (6 bases). V dropped 3 bases and J dropped 4 bases, with 10 bases sitting between them. CDR1 and CDR2 from the germline V gene are DFQATT and SNEGSKA (reference sequence). This CDR3 is 12 amino acids long. The chain's CDR3 is CSARQGQYEQYF. The CDR3 nucleotides read TGCAGTGCTAGGCAGGGACAATACGAGCAGTACTTC.

This clonotype was counted between two and nine times. This sequence joins TRBV20-1 and TRBJ2-1; D uncertain. V was pared by 1 base and J by 2 bases, with 6 bases between. The CDR3 extends over 13 amino acids. The germline CDR1 and CDR2 sequences are DFQATT and SNEGSKA (reference sequence). The CDR3 nucleotides read TGCAGTGCTAGAGTTGACACCTACAATGAGCAGTTCTTC. This translates into CSARVDTYNEQFF.

This clonotype showed up just a few times. J is TRBJ2-7 and V is TRBV15, with 8 bases fitting TRBD1. V dropped 3 bases and J dropped 2; count of bases not matched to a gene: 3. This CDR3 comprises 14 residues. Germline V gene sequence: CDR1 LNHNV, CDR2 YYDKDF (reference sequence). The CDR3 nucleotides are TGTGCCACCAGCAGGGACAGGGCAGCCTACGAGCAGTACTTC. It yields the protein CATSRDRAAYEQYF.

With respect to this clonotype: At one boundary the junction diverges from the germline segment, which might be a read error. The chain is built from TRBV4-2 and TRBJ1-4, with D uncertain. The CDR3 spans 15 residues. Germline CDR1 LGHNA, CDR2 YNFKEQ. The CDR3 spells CASSKDTTTNEKLFF. DNA for the CDR3: TGTGCCAGCAGCAAAGACACGACAACTAATGAAAAACTGTTTTTT.

This clonotype was found many times. The chain carries TRBV18 and TRBJ1-1; D is uncertain. Germline CDR1 is KGHSH and CDR2 is LQKENI. The ends were cut back, 8 bases at V and 1 base at J, with 11 bases in the middle. The CDR3 runs 13 residues. CDR3 coding DNA: TGTGCCAGCAGCCCCTCGGGGAACACTGAAGCTTTCTTT. Amino acids: CASSPSGNTEAFF.

The chain joins TRBV20-1 to TRBJ1-5; D not resolved. Germline-derived CDR1 and CDR2 are DFQATT and SNEGSKA (reference sequence). CDR3 size: 15 residues. Trimming stripped 2 bases from V and 9 bases from J, with 20 bases between. CDR3 DNA sequence: TGCAGTGCTAGACGTGCCACGGGGAGTAGTAGGCCCCAGCATTTT. This codes for CSARRATGSSRPQHF.

This clonotype was seen only a few times. The chain uses TRBV7-3 and TRBJ2-3, with TRBD2 matching 10 bases. The CDR3 is 16 residues long. CDR1 and CDR2 (germline): SGHTA, FQGTGA. The junction had 8 bases not matched to a gene; V was cut back by 5 bases and J by 3 bases. The CDR3 DNA reads as TGTGCCAGCAGCCCAACCAGGACTAGCGGAACAGATACGCAGTATTTT. Encoded protein: CASSPTRTSGTDTQYF. Full variable domain (missing parts from reference TRBV7-3 and TRBJ2-3): GAGVSQTPSNKVTEKGKYVELRCDPISGHTALYWYRQSLGQGPEFLIYFQGTGAADDSGLPNDRFFAVRPEGSVSTLKIQRTERGDSAVYLCASSPTRTSGTDTQYFGPGTRLTVL.

This clonotype was observed a few times. The chain combines TRBV2 with TRBJ1-2; tentatively, D is TRBD1 (5 bases). Trimming left V 5 bases short and J 4 bases short, with 11 bases between. This CDR3 comprises 13 residues. Germline CDR1 and CDR2: SNHLY and FYNNEI. Here the CDR3 reads CASSRDDSYGYTF. Here the CDR3 DNA reads TGTGCCAGCAGTCGGGACGATTCCTATGGCTACACCTTC.

This chain uses TRBV6-2 or TRBV6-3 with TRBJ2-3; the D gene is possibly TRBD1 (5 bases). From germline, CDR1 is MNHEY and CDR2 SVGEGT. This CDR3 is built from 12 residues. Trimming stripped 5 bases from V and 6 bases from J, with 9 bases between. The CDR3 coding sequence is TGTGCCAGCAGTGGGGCCAGTGATACGCAGTATTTT. Protein: CASSGASDTQYF.

This clonotype was seen a handful of times. The rearrangement uses TRBV7-2 and TRBJ1-2, with 8 bases aligning to TRBD1. This CDR3 has 12 residues. CDR1 is SGHTA and CDR2 is FQGNSA in the germline V gene. The J segment lost 11 bases and the V segment lost 4 bases, leaving 6 bases of the junction unmatched. This chain's CDR3 is CASSYRQGRYTF. The CDR3 DNA reads TGTGCCAGCAGCTATAGACAGGGGAGATACACCTTC.

The chain couples TRBV28 to TRBJ2-5; D is possibly TRBD1 or TRBD2 (6 bases each). The CDR3 totals 16 residues. Germline V CDR1 and CDR2: MDHEN, SYDVKM. V was cut by 4 bases and J by 5 bases, with 20 bases left in between. The DNA of the CDR3 is TGTGCCAGCAGTTCCGCCCCGGGGGCGCGGGTGGAGACCCAGTACTTC. As protein: CASSSAPGARVETQYF.

This clonotype came up a few times. V and J are TRBV19 and TRBJ1-2; D is uncertain. The germline V gene encodes CDR1 LNHDA and CDR2 SQIVND (reference sequence). This CDR3 has 14 residues. Trimming took 5 bases from V and 4 from J, leaving 14 bases between them. The CDR3 region is CASSVPDMPYGYTF. DNA of the CDR3: TGTGCCAGTAGTGTGCCTGACATGCCCTATGGCTACACCTTC.

The chain has TRBV5-1 and TRBJ1-4; D is possibly TRBD1 (6 bases). Germline CDR1 and CDR2: SGHRS and YFSETQ. V lost 8 bases, J lost 4 bases, and 12 bases lay in between. The CDR3 runs 13 residues. The chain's CDR3 is CASSDSFNEKLFF. CDR3 nucleotide sequence: TGCGCCAGTTCGGACAGCTTTAATGAAAAACTGTTTTTT.

This clonotype was detected a few times. V gene TRBV7-2 combines with J gene TRBJ2-3; tentatively, D is TRBD2 (6 bases). Per germline, CDR1 SGHTA and CDR2 FQGNSA. V lost 6 bases, J lost 4 bases, and 11 bases lay in between. The CDR3 length is 13 residues. The CDR3 loop reads CASRDGGADTQYF. For the CDR3, the DNA is TGTGCCAGCAGGGACGGGGGAGCAGATACGCAGTATTTT.

This clonotype was recorded a few times. The rearrangement joins TRBV24-1 to TRBJ1-2; the match to TRBD1 covers 8 bases. This CDR3 region has 15 residues. Per the germline V gene, CDR1 is KGHDR and CDR2 is SFDVKD. V shed 0 bases, J shed 7 bases, and the junction held 6 bases outside the gene matches. The CDR3 here is CATSDLHPGGCGYTF. Written as DNA, the CDR3 is TGTGCCACCAGTGATTTGCACCCAGGGGGCTGTGGCTACACCTTC.

The rearrangement links TRBV12-3 or TRBV12-4 to TRBJ2-3; a weak D match, TRBD1 (5 bases). The CDR3 runs to 15 residues. V was shortened by 7 bases and J by 1 base, with 15 bases between the two germline ends. The CDR3 nucleotides are TGTGCCAGCAAGGTCCAAGGGGATGGCACAGATACGCAGTATTTT. This translates into CASKVQGDGTDTQYF.

CDR3 nucleotide sequence: TGCAGTGCTGTGAAGGGCACTGAAGCTTTCTTT. Translating it yields CSAVKGTEAFF. The chain carries TRBV20-1 and TRBJ1-1; D is unclear. Germline V CDR1 and CDR2: DFQATT, SNEGSKA (reference sequence). The CDR3 has 11 residues. V was shortened by 5 bases and J by 4 bases, with 8 bases between the two germline ends.

This clonotype was picked up many times. The J gene is TRBJ1-2, the V gene TRBV20-1, with TRBD1 as a possible D gene (6 bases). Germline-derived CDR1 and CDR2 are DFQATT and SNEGSKA (reference sequence). The CDR3 runs 14 residues. V lost 1 base to trimming and J lost 4 bases, with 13 bases between them. The CDR3 sequence is CSARVPGASYGYTF. In DNA form, the CDR3 reads TGCAGTGCTAGAGTCCCAGGGGCCTCCTATGGCTACACCTTC.

The chain couples TRBV20-1 to TRBJ1-5, with a tentative D call TRBD1 (6 bases). CDR3 length: 17 residues. Germline V gives CDR1 DFQATT, CDR2 SNEGSKA (reference sequence). Trimming cost V 6 bases and J 2 bases, with 23 bases left between them. The CDR3 region is CSARRQALRGGNQPQHF. CDR3 sequence (DNA): TGCAGTGCCAGAAGACAGGCGCTACGCGGTGGCAATCAGCCCCAGCATTTT.